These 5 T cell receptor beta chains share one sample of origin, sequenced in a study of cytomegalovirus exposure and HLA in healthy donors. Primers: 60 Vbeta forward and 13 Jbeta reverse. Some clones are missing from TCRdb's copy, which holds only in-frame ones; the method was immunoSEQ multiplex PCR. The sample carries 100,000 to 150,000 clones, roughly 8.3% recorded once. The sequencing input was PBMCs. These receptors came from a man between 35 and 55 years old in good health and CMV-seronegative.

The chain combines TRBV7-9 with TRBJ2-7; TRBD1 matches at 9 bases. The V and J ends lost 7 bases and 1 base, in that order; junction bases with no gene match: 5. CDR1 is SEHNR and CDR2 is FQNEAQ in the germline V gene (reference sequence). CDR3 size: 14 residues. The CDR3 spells CASMMGQGSYEQYF. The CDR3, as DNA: TGTGCCAGCATGATGGGACAGGGTTCCTACGAGCAGTACTTC.

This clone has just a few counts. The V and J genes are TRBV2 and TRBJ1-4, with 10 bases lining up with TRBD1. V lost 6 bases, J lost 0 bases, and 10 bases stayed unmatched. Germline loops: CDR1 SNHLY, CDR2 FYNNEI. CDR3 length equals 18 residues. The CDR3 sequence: CASSPDTTGGPTNEKLFF. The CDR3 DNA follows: TGTGCCAGCAGCCCAGACACGACAGGGGGCCCAACTAATGAAAAACTGTTTTTT.

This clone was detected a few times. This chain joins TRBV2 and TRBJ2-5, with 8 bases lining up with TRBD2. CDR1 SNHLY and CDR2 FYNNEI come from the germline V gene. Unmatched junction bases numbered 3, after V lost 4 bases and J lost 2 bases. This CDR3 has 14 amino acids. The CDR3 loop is CASSALAAQETQYF. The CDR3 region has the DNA TGTGCCAGCAGTGCACTAGCGGCTCAAGAGACCCAGTACTTC. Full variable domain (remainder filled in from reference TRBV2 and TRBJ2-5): EPEVTQTPSHQVTQMGQEVILRCVPISNHLYFYWYRQILGQKVEFLVSFYNNEISEKSEIFDDQFSVERPDGSNFTLKIRSTKLEDSAMYFCASSALAAQETQYFGPGTRLLVL.

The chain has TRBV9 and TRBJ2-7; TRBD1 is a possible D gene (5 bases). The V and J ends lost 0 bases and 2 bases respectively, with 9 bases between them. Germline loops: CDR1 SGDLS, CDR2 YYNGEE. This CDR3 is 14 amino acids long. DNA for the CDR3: TGTGCCAGCAGCGTAGTGGACACGGCCTACGAGCAGTACTTC. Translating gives CASSVVDTAYEQYF.

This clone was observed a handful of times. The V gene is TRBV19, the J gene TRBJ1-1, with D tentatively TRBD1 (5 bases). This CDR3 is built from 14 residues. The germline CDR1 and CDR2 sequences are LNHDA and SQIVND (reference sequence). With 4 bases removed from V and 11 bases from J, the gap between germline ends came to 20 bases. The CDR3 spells CASSSPFGGKTAFF. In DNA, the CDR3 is TGTGCCAGTAGTAGCCCCTTCGGGGGTAAAACGGCTTTCTTT. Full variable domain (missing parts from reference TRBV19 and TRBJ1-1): DGGITQSPKYLFRKEGQNVTLSCEQNLNHDAMYWYRQDPGQGLRLIYYSQIVNDFQKGDIAEGYSVSREKKESFPLTVTSAQKNPTAFYLCASSSPFGGKTAFFGQGTRLTVV.